This T cell receptor beta chain was captured by sequencing in a study of T cells after yellow fever vaccination. UMIs were added to TCR cDNA along with a universal primer site when it was made by 5'RACE template switching. TCRdb reanalysed the 5' RACE reads using MiXCR and keeps one entry per CDR3 protein. The sample has about 320,000 distinct CDR3 sequences, approximately 13% seen once. This clonotype was found many times. Germline-derived CDR1 and CDR2 are SGHTA and FQGNSA. The V gene end was trimmed by 0 bases and the J gene end by 6 bases; junction bases not matched to a gene: 3. CDR3 size: 14 residues.

The receptor was derived from a man younger than 35 who received the YFV17D yellow fever vaccine. The sample here was CD4+ T cells sorted from PBMCs, taken 15 days after the yellow fever booster vaccination. The chain carries TRBV7-2 and TRBJ2-3; 7 bases are shared with TRBD2. Written as DNA, the CDR3 is TGTGCCAGCAGCTTAGCCAGCGGGGTGGATACGCAGTATTTT. Its translation: CASSLASGVDTQYF.